One sample yielded the 24 T cell receptor beta chains listed below, sequenced in a study of identifying expanded T cells in peripheral blood. Using immunoSEQ multiplex PCR, the repertoire was profiled, and TCRdb retains in-frame clones only, with some absent. The sample lists around 100,000 clones; 80% to 90% were seen once. Input material: blood. These receptors originate from a person between 18 and 75 years old in good health.

The chain is built from TRBV7-2 and TRBJ2-4, with D uncertain. CDR3 length equals 12 residues. CDR1 SGHTA and CDR2 FQGNSA come from the germline V gene. Trimming stripped 2 bases from V and 6 bases from J, with 5 bases between. The CDR3 region has the DNA TGTGCCAGCAGCTTAAGTCGAAACATTCAGTACTTC. Translation: CASSLSRNIQYF.

The J gene is TRBJ1-5, the V gene TRBV19, with D possibly matching TRBD1 (5 bases). The CDR3 contains 13 residues. V gave up 4 bases and J gave up 3 bases, with 7 bases separating them. The germline V gene encodes CDR1 LNHDA and CDR2 SQIVND (reference sequence). The CDR3 loop reads CASSRGLNQPQHF. CDR3 sequence (DNA): TGTGCCAGTAGTAGGGGCCTCAATCAGCCCCAGCATTTT.

V and J are TRBV25-1 and TRBJ2-3, with 8 nucleotides matching TRBD1. Trimming cost V 8 bases and J 4 bases; bases outside gene matches: 8. This CDR3 is built from 14 residues. Germline V gene lookup returns CDR1 MGHDK and CDR2 SYGVNS. CDR3 sequence reads: CASEGQGIPDTQYF. DNA for the CDR3: TGTGCCAGCGAAGGACAGGGCATACCAGATACGCAGTATTTT.

The rearrangement uses TRBV18 and TRBJ2-3; 12 bases are a match to TRBD2. Per the germline V gene, CDR1 is KGHSH and CDR2 is LQKENI. The CDR3 runs to 16 residues. The V and J ends lost 3 bases and 2 bases, in that order; junction bases with no gene match: 3. CDR3 sequence (DNA): TGTGCCAGCTCACCTCGGACTAGCGGGAACACAGATACGCAGTATTTT. Its protein product is CASSPRTSGNTDTQYF.

This chain connects TRBV2 to TRBJ1-1; D remains ambiguous. Trimming stripped 5 bases from V and 1 base from J, with 8 bases between. The CDR3 is made up of 13 amino acids. Germline CDR1 and CDR2: SNHLY and FYNNEI. Here the CDR3 reads CASSSFENTEAFF. The DNA for the CDR3 is TGTGCCAGCAGTTCTTTTGAGAACACTGAAGCTTTCTTT. The full variable domain, in which reference TRBV2 and TRBJ1-1 provide the parts outside the CDR3, is EPEVTQTPSHQVTQMGQEVILRCVPISNHLYFYWYRQILGQKVEFLVSFYNNEISEKSEIFDDQFSVERPDGSNFTLKIRSTKLEDSAMYFCASSSFENTEAFFGQGTRLTVV.

V gene TRBV19 combines with J gene TRBJ1-5; 9 nucleotides match TRBD1. The germline gives CDR1 LNHDA, CDR2 SQIVND (reference sequence). The CDR3 is made up of 15 amino acids. With V trimmed by 7 bases and J by 0 bases, 4 bases remained unmatched. This CDR3 reads CASTDRGYSNQPQHF. The DNA of the CDR3 is TGTGCCAGTACGGACAGGGGATATAGCAATCAGCCCCAGCATTTT.

The chain employs TRBV30 and TRBJ2-7; either TRBD1 or TRBD2 may supply D (5 bases each). Germline CDR1 GTSNPN, CDR2 SVGIG (reference sequence). This CDR3 has 13 amino acids. Trimming removed 3 bases at V and 2 bases at J, with 11 bases between. As DNA, the CDR3 is TGTGCCTGGAGCGAGACAGCGGCCTACGAGCAGTACTTC. Amino acid sequence: CAWSETAAYEQYF.

The chain uses TRBV19 and TRBJ1-2; D not certain. V was pared by 3 bases and J by 2 bases, with 13 bases between. CDR3 size: 15 residues. The germline V gene encodes CDR1 LNHDA and CDR2 SQIVND (reference sequence). The CDR3 loop reads CASSIEHRVNYGYTF. The CDR3 coding sequence is TGTGCCAGTAGTATCGAACATCGGGTAAACTATGGCTACACCTTC.

This clone occurred once. This chain joins TRBV2 and TRBJ2-1; 7 positions match TRBD2. Germline CDR1 and CDR2: SNHLY and FYNNEI. There are 14 residues in the CDR3. The V segment lost 4 bases and the J segment 12 bases; nucleotides outside the gene matches: 12. Here the CDR3 reads CASSGEGLHSMQFF. The CDR3 DNA reads as TGTGCCAGCAGTGGGGAGGGACTACACTCGATGCAGTTCTTC. Filled out from reference TRBV2 and TRBJ2-1, the complete variable domain reads EPEVTQTPSHQVTQMGQEVILRCVPISNHLYFYWYRQILGQKVEFLVSFYNNEISEKSEIFDDQFSVERPDGSNFTLKIRSTKLEDSAMYFCASSGEGLHSMQFFGPGTRLTVL.

This CDR3 reads CASSENGGFGNTIYF. In DNA, the CDR3 is TGTGCCAGCAGTGAAAACGGCGGCTTTGGAAACACCATATATTTT. J is TRBJ1-3 and V is TRBV6-1; D remains ambiguous. CDR3 length equals 15 residues. CDR1 and CDR2 from the germline V gene are MNHNS and SASEGT. The V end was cut by 2 bases, the J end by 3 bases, with 11 bases between.

The chain carries TRBV21-1 and TRBJ1-2. TRBV21-1 is given as a pseudogene. CDR3 length: 13 residues. CDR3 amino acids: CASSKVACGGYTF. CDR3 bases: TGTGCCAGCAGCAAGGTGGCCTGTGGGGGCTACACCTTC.

This clone came up once. This chain connects TRBV2 to TRBJ1-5; 7 nucleotides align to TRBD1. Trimming took 6 bases from V and 3 from J; bases not matched to a gene: 8. Germline V CDR1 and CDR2: SNHLY, FYNNEI. The CDR3 totals 15 residues. CDR3 loop: CASSQGQVNNQPQHF. CDR3 coding DNA: TGTGCCAGCAGCCAAGGACAGGTCAACAATCAGCCCCAGCATTTT.

This clone was found a few times. This chain joins TRBV7-9 and TRBJ2-7; D uncertain. The CDR3 loop spans 14 amino acids. V lost 5 bases to trimming and J lost 2 bases, with 13 bases between them. Germline assignment: CDR1 SEHNR and CDR2 FQNEAQ (reference sequence). CDR3 DNA: TGTGCCAGCAGCCCCCCGGCGTTGGCCTACGAGCAGTACTTC. Translating it yields CASSPPALAYEQYF. Full variable domain (rest looked up from reference TRBV7-9 and TRBJ2-7): DTGVSQNPRHKITKRGQNVTFRCDPISEHNRLYWYRQTLGQGPEFLTYFQNEAQLEKSRLLSDRFSAERPKGSFSTLEIQRTEQGDSAMYLCASSPPALAYEQYFGPGTRLTVT.

V and J are TRBV11-2 and TRBJ2-3, with 12 bases identical to TRBD2. This CDR3 is built from 16 residues. V shed 5 bases, J shed 2 bases, and the junction held 5 bases outside the gene matches. Germline CDR1 SGHAT, CDR2 FQNNGV. The CDR3 bases are TGTGCCAGCAGCCGATGGACTAGCGGGGTCACAGATACGCAGTATTTT. This codes for CASSRWTSGVTDTQYF.

There are a few counts of this clone. The gene calls are TRBV2 and TRBJ1-6; D ambiguous. The CDR3 extends over 15 amino acids. V lost 7 bases, J lost 7 bases, and 17 bases lay in between. Germline V gives CDR1 SNHLY, CDR2 FYNNEI. The CDR3 sequence: CASTQNSNGNSPLHF. The CDR3, as DNA: TGTGCCAGCACCCAGAATTCAAACGGGAATTCACCCCTCCACTTT.

The V gene is TRBV11-3, the J gene TRBJ1-2; D is unresolved. This CDR3 region has 13 residues. Trimming left V 5 bases short and J 4 bases short, with 11 bases between. Germline V CDR1 and CDR2: SGHNT, YENEEA. The DNA for the CDR3 is TGTGCCAGCAGCCTTTCGCCCTCCTATGGCTACACCTTC. Protein: CASSLSPSYGYTF.

The rearrangement uses TRBV5-1 and TRBJ2-7, with D perhaps matching TRBD1 (5 bases). The V and J ends lost 3 bases and 3 bases respectively, with 10 bases between them. The CDR3 is 13 residues long. Germline CDR1 and CDR2: SGHRS and YFSETQ. CDR3 in DNA: TGCGCCAGCAGCTACCAGGACAACTACGAGCAGTACTTC. Amino acid sequence: CASSYQDNYEQYF.

Only a few counts were recorded for this clone. V and J are TRBV9 and TRBJ1-4, with D possibly being TRBD1 (5 bases). CDR1 is SGDLS, CDR2 YYNGEE, per germline. The ends were cut back, 3 bases at V and 1 base at J, with 10 bases in the middle. The CDR3 loop spans 15 amino acids. This CDR3 is CASSGQPGTNEKLFF. The CDR3 DNA sequence: TGTGCCAGCAGCGGACAGCCAGGAACTAATGAAAAACTGTTTTTT.

The chain is built from TRBV4-1 and TRBJ2-1, with TRBD1 matching 8 bases. J lost 7 bases, V lost 4 bases, and 9 bases had no gene match. Germline V gene data show CDR1 as MGHRA and CDR2 as YSYEKL. The CDR3 sequence is 15 residues long. The CDR3 DNA reads as TGCGCCAGCAGCCTCCAAGGACAGGGATGGAATGAGCAGTTCTTC. Amino acids: CASSLQGQGWNEQFF.

The rearrangement uses TRBV6-1 and TRBJ2-1; D not resolved. The germline V gene encodes CDR1 MNHNS and CDR2 SASEGT. This CDR3 comprises 14 residues. V gave up 1 base and J gave up 10 bases, with 14 bases separating them. The DNA for the CDR3 is TGTGCCAGCAGTGAAGGAGCCCAGACAAGCGAGCAGTTCTTC. This codes for CASSEGAQTSEQFF.

The genes are TRBV30 and TRBJ2-2; D is uncertain. CDR3 length equals 11 residues. The germline V and J ends were trimmed by 0 bases and 5 bases, with 1 base remaining between them. Per the germline V gene, CDR1 is GTSNPN and CDR2 is SVGIG (reference sequence). The CDR3 loop is CAWSVTGELFF. Here the CDR3 DNA reads TGTGCCTGGAGTGTAACCGGGGAGCTGTTTTTT.

The rearrangement joins TRBV6-5 to TRBJ1-1; a weak D match, TRBD1 (6 bases). V gave up 2 bases and J gave up 11 bases, with 9 bases separating them. This CDR3 has 11 amino acids. Germline values: CDR1 MNHEY, CDR2 SVGAGI. The CDR3 here is CASSYGGAAFF. The CDR3 DNA sequence: TGTGCCAGCAGTTACGGGGGGGCGGCTTTCTTT.

The V and J genes are TRBV7-3 and TRBJ2-2; a possible D gene is TRBD1 (8 bases). Germline CDR1 reads SGHTA; CDR2 reads FQGTGA. V gave up 5 bases and J gave up 3 bases, with 13 bases separating them. This CDR3 spans 15 amino acids. The CDR3 coding sequence is TGTGCCAGCAGCGACAGGGGAGGGGACACCGGGGAGCTGTTTTTT. This encodes CASSDRGGDTGELFF. The whole variable domain, remainder taken from reference TRBV7-3 and TRBJ2-2, is GAGVSQTPSNKVTEKGKYVELRCDPISGHTALYWYRQSLGQGPEFLIYFQGTGAADDSGLPNDRFFAVRPEGSVSTLKIQRTERGDSAVYLCASSDRGGDTGELFFGEGSRLTVL.

The J gene is TRBJ1-1, the V gene TRBV20-1, with TRBD1 as a possible D gene (6 bases). Germline CDR1 reads DFQATT; CDR2 reads SNEGSKA (reference sequence). The V end was cut by 6 bases, the J end by 5 bases, with 10 bases between. The CDR3 has 11 residues. CDR3 in DNA: TGCAGTGCCCCGAGGGGGACTGAAGCTTTCTTT. This codes for CSAPRGTEAFF.